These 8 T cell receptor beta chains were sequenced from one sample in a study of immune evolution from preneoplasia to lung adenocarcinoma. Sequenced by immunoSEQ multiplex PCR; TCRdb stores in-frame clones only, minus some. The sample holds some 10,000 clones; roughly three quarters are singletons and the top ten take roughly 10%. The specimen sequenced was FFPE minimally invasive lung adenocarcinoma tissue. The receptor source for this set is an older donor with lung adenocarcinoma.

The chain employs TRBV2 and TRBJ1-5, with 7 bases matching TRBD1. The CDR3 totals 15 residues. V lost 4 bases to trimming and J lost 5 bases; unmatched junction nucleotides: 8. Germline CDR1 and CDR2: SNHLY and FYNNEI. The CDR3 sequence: CASSVGRGYDQPQHF. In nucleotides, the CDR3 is TGTGCCAGCAGTGTCGGCAGGGGGTATGATCAGCCCCAGCATTTT.

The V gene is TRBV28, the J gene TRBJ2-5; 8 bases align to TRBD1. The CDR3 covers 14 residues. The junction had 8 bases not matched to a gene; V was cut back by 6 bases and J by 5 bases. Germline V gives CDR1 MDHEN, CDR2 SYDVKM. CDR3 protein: CASSPRGRWETQYF. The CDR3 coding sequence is TGTGCCAGCAGCCCCAGGGGGCGCTGGGAGACCCAGTACTTC.

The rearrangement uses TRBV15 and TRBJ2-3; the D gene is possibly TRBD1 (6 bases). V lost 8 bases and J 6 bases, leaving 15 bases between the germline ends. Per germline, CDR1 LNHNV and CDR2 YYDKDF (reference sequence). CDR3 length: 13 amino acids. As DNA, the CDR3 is TGTGCCACCGAACAGGGTTCGTCCGATACGCAGTATTTT. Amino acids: CATEQGSSDTQYF.

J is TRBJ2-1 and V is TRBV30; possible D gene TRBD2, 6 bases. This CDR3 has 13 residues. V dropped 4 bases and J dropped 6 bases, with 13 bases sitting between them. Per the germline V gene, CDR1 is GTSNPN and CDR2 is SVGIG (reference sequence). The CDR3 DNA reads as TGTGCCTGGAAGCCGGCGGGATTCAATGAGCAGTTCTTC. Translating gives CAWKPAGFNEQFF.

The CDR3 loop reads CASSLAENPRFF. The CDR3 bases are TGCGCCAGCAGCTTGGCCGAGAACCCCCGTTTCTTC. The V and J genes are TRBV5-1 and TRBJ2-1; D remains ambiguous. The germline V and J ends were trimmed by 0 bases and 16 bases, with 14 bases remaining between them. The CDR3 consists of 12 residues. Germline V CDR1 and CDR2: SGHRS, YFSETQ.

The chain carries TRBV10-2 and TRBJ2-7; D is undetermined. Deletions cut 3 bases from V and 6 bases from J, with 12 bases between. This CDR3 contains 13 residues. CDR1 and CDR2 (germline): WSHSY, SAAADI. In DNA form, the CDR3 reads TGCGCCAGCAGTGAAATCAGGCGTGGCGAGCAGTACTTC. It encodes CASSEIRRGEQYF.

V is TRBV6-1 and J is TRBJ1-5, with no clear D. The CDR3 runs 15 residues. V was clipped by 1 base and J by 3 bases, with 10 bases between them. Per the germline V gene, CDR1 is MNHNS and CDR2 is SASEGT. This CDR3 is CASSEDEVINQPQHF. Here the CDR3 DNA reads TGTGCCAGCAGTGAAGACGAGGTAATCAATCAGCCCCAGCATTTT.

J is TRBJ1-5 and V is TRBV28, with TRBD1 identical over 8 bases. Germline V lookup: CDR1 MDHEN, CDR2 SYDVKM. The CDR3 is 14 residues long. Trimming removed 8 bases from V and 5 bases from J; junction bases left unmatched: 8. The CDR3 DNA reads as TGTGCCAGCGAAATTGGACAGGGTGATCAGCCCCAGCATTTT. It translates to CASEIGQGDQPQHF.